The 26 T cell receptor beta chains given below trace back to one sample, sequenced in a study of cytomegalovirus exposure and HLA in healthy donors. Use of 60 Vbeta and 13 Jbeta primers characterized the PCR. The assay was immunoSEQ multiplex PCR, and TCRdb's table has in-frame clones only and misses some. The table shows 150,000 to 200,000 clones, with roughly nine tenths occurring only once. The material sequenced was PBMCs. These TCRs come from a boy between 2 and 10 years old in good health and CMV-seronegative.

This chain uses TRBV19 with TRBJ1-5; D gene unclear. The germline V gene encodes CDR1 LNHDA and CDR2 SQIVND (reference sequence). Trimming removed 7 bases at V and 5 bases at J, with 12 bases between. There are 13 residues in the CDR3. The CDR3 sequence: CASIAGAYQPQHF. DNA of the CDR3: TGTGCCAGTATCGCGGGAGCATATCAGCCCCAGCATTTT. The whole variable domain, filled in from reference TRBV19 and TRBJ1-5, reads DGGITQSPKYLFRKEGQNVTLSCEQNLNHDAMYWYRQDPGQGLRLIYYSQIVNDFQKGDIAEGYSVSREKKESFPLTVTSAQKNPTAFYLCASIAGAYQPQHFGDGTRLSIL.

The rearrangement uses TRBV19 and TRBJ1-5; D remains unclear. Germline CDR1 LNHDA, CDR2 SQIVND (reference sequence). The length of the CDR3 is 16 residues. Between the trimmed V and J ends, which lost 2 bases and 5 bases, there was a span of 16 bases. CDR3 DNA sequence: TGTGCCAGTAGTATACCCGGGTCCTCGAGGGATCAGCCCCAGCATTTT. It is translated as CASSIPGSSRDQPQHF.

J is TRBJ1-2 and V is TRBV5-1, with 9 positions matching TRBD1. The junction had 9 bases not matched to a gene; V was cut back by 2 bases and J by 4 bases. The CDR3 has 16 residues. CDR1 SGHRS and CDR2 YFSETQ come from the germline V gene. The CDR3: CASSFGTGRIGYGYTF. DNA of the CDR3: TGCGCCAGCAGCTTCGGGACAGGGCGGATCGGCTATGGCTACACCTTC. The entire variable domain, with the rest obtained from reference TRBV5-1 and TRBJ1-2, is as follows: KAGVTQTPRYLIKTRGQQVTLSCSPISGHRSVSWYQQTPGQGLQFLFEYFSETQRNKGNFPGRFSGRQFSNSRSEMNVSTLELGDSALYLCASSFGTGRIGYGYTFGSGTRLTVV.

This clone was recorded only once. The rearrangement links TRBV5-4 to TRBJ2-7; perhaps TRBD1 as D (7 bases). Germline V CDR1 and CDR2: SGHNT, YYREEE (reference sequence). V lost 0 bases to trimming and J lost 11 bases, with 15 bases between them. The CDR3 is made up of 13 amino acids. CDR3 in DNA: TGTGCCAGCAGCTTGGTGAACAGGGGAGGCGAGTACTTC. Amino acid sequence: CASSLVNRGGEYF.

This sequence joins TRBV28 and TRBJ2-3; D gene uncertain. The germline gives CDR1 MDHEN, CDR2 SYDVKM. CDR3 length: 16 amino acids. Deletions cut 5 bases from V and 0 bases from J, with 15 bases between. The DNA of the CDR3 is TGTGCCAGCAGTCCCACCCAGGCCAGTAGCACAGATACGCAGTATTTT. Its translation: CASSPTQASSTDTQYF.

V usage is TRBV7-9 and J usage is TRBJ2-5; 7 nucleotides agree with TRBD2. The CDR3 consists of 15 residues. The germline CDR1 and CDR2 sequences are SEHNR and FQNEAQ (reference sequence). The trim removed 1 base at V and 4 bases at J, leaving 6 bases unmatched. In nucleotides, the CDR3 is TGTGCCAGCAGCTTAGTCGGGAGGAAGGGAGAGACCCAGTACTTC. This codes for CASSLVGRKGETQYF.

The rearrangement joins TRBV9 to TRBJ2-3, with D maybe TRBD2 (5 bases). Looked up from germline, CDR1 is SGDLS and CDR2 is YYNGEE. V was shortened by 1 base and J by 2 bases, with 8 bases between the two germline ends. The CDR3 spans 14 residues. The CDR3 DNA reads as TGTGCCAGCAGCGTAACTAGTAACACAGATACGCAGTATTTT. It specifies CASSVTSNTDTQYF. Looking up the rest from reference TRBV9 and TRBJ2-3 gives the full variable domain: DSGVTQTPKHLITATGQRVTLRCSPRSGDLSVYWYQQSLDQGLQFLIQYYNGEERAKGNILERFSAQQFPDLHSELNLSSLELGDSALYFCASSVTSNTDTQYFGPGTRLTVL.

This chain joins TRBV19 and TRBJ2-5; tentatively, D is TRBD2 (6 bases). The CDR3 sequence is 15 residues long. V dropped 6 bases and J dropped 1 base, with 15 bases sitting between them. Germline V gene data show CDR1 as LNHDA and CDR2 as SQIVND (reference sequence). The CDR3 sequence is CASSPREKLQETQYF. The CDR3 DNA sequence: TGTGCCAGTAGCCCCCGGGAGAAACTCCAAGAGACCCAGTACTTC.

The chain combines TRBV28 with TRBJ1-2, with D maybe TRBD1 (6 bases). CDR3 length equals 18 residues. V lost 5 bases, J lost 4 bases, and 26 bases lay in between. CDR1 MDHEN and CDR2 SYDVKM come from the germline V gene. CDR3 DNA: TGTGCCAGCAGTCCTCAACTCATACAACTTGGACAGATCTATGGCTACACCTTC. Protein sequence: CASSPQLIQLGQIYGYTF.

This chain joins TRBV28 and TRBJ2-6, with D tentatively TRBD2 (6 bases). Germline assignment: CDR1 MDHEN and CDR2 SYDVKM. The CDR3 sequence is 18 residues long. Trimming removed 1 base from V and 0 bases from J, with 13 bases in between. DNA for the CDR3: TGTGCCAGCAGTTTATCGGCGGGGTCTCACTCTGGGGCCAACGTCCTGACTTTC. This sequence encodes CASSLSAGSHSGANVLTF.

V usage is TRBV7-9 and J usage is TRBJ2-3; TRBD2 agrees at 10 bases. The CDR3 spans 17 residues. V was pared by 5 bases and J by 4 bases, with 12 bases of the junction left unmatched. CDR1 and CDR2 (germline): SEHNR, FQNEAQ (reference sequence). The CDR3 nucleotides read TGTGCCAGCAGCACCCCCCAGCTAGCGGGAGCCCCAGATACGCAGTATTTT. Translated, it gives CASSTPQLAGAPDTQYF.

This clone occurred a few times. V is TRBV27 and J is TRBJ2-3; D is possibly TRBD2 (6 bases). The CDR3 runs 12 residues. Trimming took off 11 bases at V and 7 bases at J, with 16 bases between the two ends. Germline CDR1 reads MNHEY; CDR2 reads SMNVEV (reference sequence). The CDR3 loop is CAGWDSVHTQYF. The DNA for the CDR3 is TGTGCCGGGTGGGACTCCGTCCATACGCAGTATTTT.

The chain carries TRBV6-6 and TRBJ1-1, with 10 bases aligning to TRBD1. CDR1 MNHNY and CDR2 SVGAGI come from the germline V gene (reference sequence). J gave up 7 bases and V 6 bases, and 11 bases lay outside the gene matches. This CDR3 region has 15 residues. The CDR3 sequence: CASRKEATGGSEAFF. The CDR3 nucleotides read TGTGCCAGCAGAAAAGAGGCGACAGGGGGCAGTGAAGCTTTCTTT.

The CDR3 here is CASSWATTAECNQPQHF. The CDR3 nucleotides read TGTGCCAGCAGCTGGGCGACGACAGCTGAATGCAATCAGCCCCAGCATTTT. The rearrangement links TRBV5-8 to TRBJ1-5; a weak D match, TRBD1 (5 bases). Germline V CDR1 and CDR2: SGHTS, YDEGEE. V was shortened by 3 bases and J by 2 bases, with 18 bases between the two germline ends. This CDR3 contains 17 residues. Complete variable domain (other parts from reference TRBV5-8 and TRBJ1-5): EAGVTQSPTHLIKTRGQQATLRCSPISGHTSVYWYQQALGLGLQFLLWYDEGEERNRGNFPPRFSGRQFPNYSSELNVNALELEDSALYLCASSWATTAECNQPQHFGDGTRLSIL.

The gene calls are TRBV5-1 and TRBJ1-1; 7 bases are a match to TRBD1. The V gene end was trimmed by 3 bases and the J gene end by 8 bases; junction bases not matched to a gene: 7. The CDR3 extends over 13 amino acids. Germline CDR1 is SGHRS and CDR2 is YFSETQ. CDR3 region: CASSSTQGREAFF. In DNA form, the CDR3 reads TGCGCCAGCAGCTCGACACAGGGGAGAGAAGCTTTCTTT.

The chain has TRBV6-5 and TRBJ1-3; weak D call: TRBD1 (6 bases). The CDR3 has 14 residues. CDR1 is MNHEY, CDR2 SVGAGI, per germline. The V end was cut by 6 bases, the J end by 4 bases, with 13 bases between. CDR3 region: CASRQGLGGNTIYF. CDR3 in DNA: TGTGCCAGCAGACAGGGTCTGGGCGGAAACACCATATATTTT.

To note about this clone: This sample includes further DNA sequences coding for the same CDR3. This chain links TRBV29-1 with TRBJ2-7; the D is unclear. CDR3 length: 11 residues. CDR1 is SQVTM, CDR2 ANQGSEA, per germline. Trimming left V 0 bases short and J 6 bases short, with 6 bases between. DNA for the CDR3: TGCAGCGTTGAAGACTATGCCGAGCAGTACTTC. Amino acid sequence: CSVEDYAEQYF.

This chain uses TRBV5-4 with TRBJ2-2, with a possible D match to TRBD1 (5 bases). The germline gives CDR1 SGHNT, CDR2 YYREEE (reference sequence). V was cut by 2 bases and J by 8 bases, with 13 bases left in between. This CDR3 has 14 amino acids. As DNA, the CDR3 is TGTGCCAGCAGCTTCCGTCAGGGTACAGGGGAGCTGTTTTTT. It yields the protein CASSFRQGTGELFF.

This chain links TRBV4-2 with TRBJ2-3; tentative D call: TRBD2 (5 bases). V shed 5 bases and J shed 0 bases, with 12 bases lying between them. CDR3 length: 15 residues. The V gene's germline CDR1 is LGHNA and CDR2 YNFKEQ. The CDR3 reads CASSGEGSSTDTQYF. The CDR3, as DNA: TGTGCCAGCAGCGGAGAGGGCAGTAGCACAGATACGCAGTATTTT.

The chain is built from TRBV6-5 and TRBJ2-1; 16 bases map to TRBD2. Germline CDR1 MNHEY, CDR2 SVGAGI. This CDR3 spans 14 amino acids. Losses at the gene ends were 6 bases for V and 9 bases for J; bases not matched to a gene: 2. CDR3 bases: TGTGCCAGCAGGGGACTAGCGGGAGGGGGTGAGCAGTTCTTC. Protein: CASRGLAGGGEQFF.

A single count supports this clone. The gene calls are TRBV2 and TRBJ1-5; tentatively, D is TRBD1 (5 bases). The CDR3 runs 15 residues. The V end was cut by 4 bases, the J end by 0 bases, with 10 bases between. Per the germline V gene, CDR1 is SNHLY and CDR2 is FYNNEI. The CDR3 DNA is TGTGCCAGCAGTGGACAGCTTTCTAGCAATCAGCCCCAGCATTTT. Its protein product is CASSGQLSSNQPQHF.

A few counts support this clone. The chain carries TRBV7-2 and TRBJ2-7, with TRBD2 matching over 9 bases. This CDR3 is built from 16 residues. With V trimmed by 5 bases and J by 4 bases, 12 bases remained unmatched. Germline V lookup: CDR1 SGHTA, CDR2 FQGNSA. CDR3 residues: CASSPRGRAGGYEQYF. CDR3 nucleotides: TGTGCCAGCAGCCCCCGCGGGAGGGCCGGTGGATACGAGCAGTACTTC.

This clone has a single count. The rearrangement links TRBV19 to TRBJ2-5; 8 bases fit TRBD2. Germline CDR1 reads LNHDA; CDR2 reads SQIVND (reference sequence). Trimming took 3 bases from V and 2 from J; bases not matched to a gene: 5. The CDR3 is made up of 15 amino acids. In DNA, the CDR3 is TGTGCCAGTAGTATTGTAGCGGGGTGGCAAGAGACCCAGTACTTC. It translates to CASSIVAGWQETQYF. Variable domain in full (rest from reference TRBV19 and TRBJ2-5): DGGITQSPKYLFRKEGQNVTLSCEQNLNHDAMYWYRQDPGQGLRLIYYSQIVNDFQKGDIAEGYSVSREKKESFPLTVTSAQKNPTAFYLCASSIVAGWQETQYFGPGTRLLVL.

This chain links TRBV18 with TRBJ2-2; unclear D gene. Per germline, CDR1 KGHSH and CDR2 LQKENI. The CDR3 loop spans 16 amino acids. The ends were cut back, 1 base at V and 2 bases at J, with 11 bases in the middle. This chain's CDR3 is CASSPLPTPNTGELFF. The CDR3 DNA sequence: TGTGCCAGCTCACCACTGCCGACACCAAACACCGGGGAGCTGTTTTTT.

V usage is TRBV5-1 and J usage is TRBJ2-2, with 7 bases aligning to TRBD1. Trimming removed 8 bases from V and 3 bases from J; junction bases left unmatched: 16. The CDR3 is 17 amino acids. The germline V gene has CDR1 SGHRS and CDR2 YFSETQ. The CDR3 sequence: CASGAFRQGRDTGELFF. Written as DNA, the CDR3 is TGCGCCAGTGGGGCCTTCCGACAGGGTAGAGACACCGGGGAGCTGTTTTTT.

The chain couples TRBV7-9 to TRBJ1-2; D unclear. The V end lost 5 bases, the J end lost 2 bases, and 6 bases lay between the germline ends. This CDR3 contains 12 residues. The germline V gene has CDR1 SEHNR and CDR2 FQNEAQ (reference sequence). CDR3 loop: CASSRENYGYTF. The CDR3 DNA reads as TGTGCCAGCAGCCGGGAAAACTATGGCTACACCTTC.